This T cell receptor beta chain was sequenced in a study of neurological immune-mediated disorders (dated by TCRdb to about 2019). With respect to the entire study: Among the 34 multiple sclerosis patients, relapsing-remitting MS was present in approximately 31 and secondary progressive MS was present in 3. The 90 to 120 TCR-beta libraries covered PBMC samples along with longitudinal samples, technical triplicates, and paired sorted CD4+ and CD8+ T-cell subsets. The cohort included 60 to 70 subjects: some 15 with HAM/TSP, about 34 with multiple sclerosis, and roughly 20 healthy controls. The study compared peripheral blood TCR-beta repertoires of HTLV-I-associated myelopathy (HAM/TSP) patients, multiple sclerosis patients and healthy controls using UMI-based sequencing. Beyond this particular receptor, the publication reports: In a phylogenetic analysis, the repertoires of 18 out of 34 MS patients fell into a single cluster of related CDR3 sequences, pointing to a possible signature at the repertoire level. Expanded clones from different subjects shared no identical CDR3 amino acid sequences, which suggests that TCR-beta repertoires were private in all groups. The MS cluster was not associated with any clinical or MRI features, and the authors stated that larger cohorts are needed. The highest TCR clonal expansion was observed in HAM/TSP patients, whereas the lowest was observed in MS patients, even when compared with healthy controls.

This clonotype was picked up a small number of times. Its specific antigen is unknown. Sequence at one end of the junction differs from germline and may be a read error. cDNA was synthesized by template-switch 5'RACE using a primer with a 10-nucleotide random unique molecular identifier that tagged each TCR transcript. Every sequencing run covered 15-18 subjects and yielded more than 180 million TCR-beta sequences. Total RNA was extracted with the RNeasy kit. The KAPA Real-time Library Amplification kit was used to amplify TCR-beta VDJ regions with primers targeting the TCR constant region and the 5'RACE anchor. A first PCR added sample indexes and Illumina adaptors, after which a second PCR increased the library yield. The roughly 650 bp TCR product was size-selected on a 2% E-gel SizeSelection system after Ampure bead purification. Before pooling, libraries had their quality checked on a Bioanalyzer, their concentration measured with Qubit, and their quantity determined with the Kapa Library Quantification kit. Paired-end 2 x 150 bp sequencing of the libraries was performed on an Illumina HiSeq 2500. To increase sequence diversity, roughly 24-30% phiX was spiked into each library pool. Processing in the source paper ran as follows. Quality-filtered reads were processed with the UMI-based MiGEC pipeline, which removed over 85% of raw TCR sequences during error correction. VDJ genes were aligned to IMGT germline references, and clonotypes were defined by unique CDR3 amino acid sequence plus V-J genes. Clonal expansion, Shannon diversity and CDR3 relatedness (CalcPairwiseDistances, ClusterSamples) were evaluated with VDJtools, and phylogenetic trees were built with CLCbio workbench. Using coefficient-of-variation modelling across technical triplicates, the study counted a clone as expanded if it had at least 8 unique UMIs. TCRdb's own reprocessing of the public reads used fastp at Q25 and MiXCR and kept productive beta chains. For every CDR3 protein sequence, its rows merge into one entry that carries the most common genes and DNA. These V and J calls rely on TCRdb rather than the paper's analysis. The sample table contains around 70,000 distinct CDR3 sequences; only one count was recorded for roughly 5.5% of them. The ten largest clones take up 6.5% to 9% of the sample.

For the unsorted PBMC libraries, 2 million PBMCs were stored in RNAlater at -80 degrees C until RNA extraction and were used to generate the libraries. Multiple sclerosis patients were enrolled in a US clinical protocol evaluating disease progression by magnetic resonance imaging. PBMCs were separated from peripheral blood using Ficoll-Hypaque density gradient centrifugation and then cryopreserved in liquid nitrogen. The CDR3 spans 12 residues, from the cysteine through the phenylalanine. Kept here is only the CDR3 DNA, which spans 36 bases and is read in frame from base 1. In the germline V gene (reference sequence), CDR1 corresponds to DFQATT and CDR2 to SNEGSKA.

The chain uses TRBV20-1 and TRBJ1-5; confidence is insufficient to name the D gene. This receptor was obtained from a man aged 18 to 29 with multiple sclerosis. Sequenced material: PBMCs. The CDR3 reads as follows: CSARTPDGPQNF. The DNA sequence is as follows: TGCAGTGCTCGGACTCCTGATGGGCCCCAGAATTTT.